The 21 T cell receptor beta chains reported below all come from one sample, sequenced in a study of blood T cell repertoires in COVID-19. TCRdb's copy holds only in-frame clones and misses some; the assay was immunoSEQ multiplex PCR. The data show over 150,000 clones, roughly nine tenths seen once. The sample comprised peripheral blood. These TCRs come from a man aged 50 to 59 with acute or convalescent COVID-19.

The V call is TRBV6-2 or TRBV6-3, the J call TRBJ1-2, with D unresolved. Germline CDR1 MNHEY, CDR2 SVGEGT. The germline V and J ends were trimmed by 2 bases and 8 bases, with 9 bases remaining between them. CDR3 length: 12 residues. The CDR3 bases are TGTGCCAGCAGTTACGTCGAGGGAGGCTACACCTTC. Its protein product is CASSYVEGGYTF.

The CDR3 DNA is TGTGCCAGCAGCAAAGACAGGGGGTGGGAAAAACTGTTTTTT. Residues: CASSKDRGWEKLFF. The chain links TRBV7-8 to TRBJ1-4, with 9 nucleotides matching TRBD1. The germline V gene has CDR1 SGHVS and CDR2 FQNEAQ. V shed 5 bases, J shed 8 bases, and the junction held 6 bases outside the gene matches. The CDR3 is 14 residues long.

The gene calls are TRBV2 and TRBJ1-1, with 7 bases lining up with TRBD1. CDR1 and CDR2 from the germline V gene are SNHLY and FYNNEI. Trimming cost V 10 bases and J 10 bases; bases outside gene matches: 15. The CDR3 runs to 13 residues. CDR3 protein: CATRVRDSARAFF. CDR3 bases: TGTGCCACAAGGGTCCGGGACAGCGCTAGAGCTTTCTTT.

CDR3 in DNA: TGTGCCAGCAGTTTAGTGATAGCGGGGGCCCTGAACACCGGGGAGCTGTTTTTT. Its translation is CASSLVIAGALNTGELFF. The rearrangement joins TRBV27 to TRBJ2-2, with 9 bases that match TRBD2. Germline assignment: CDR1 MNHEY and CDR2 SMNVEV (reference sequence). The CDR3 has 18 residues. Losses at the gene ends were 2 bases for V and 1 base for J; bases not matched to a gene: 8.

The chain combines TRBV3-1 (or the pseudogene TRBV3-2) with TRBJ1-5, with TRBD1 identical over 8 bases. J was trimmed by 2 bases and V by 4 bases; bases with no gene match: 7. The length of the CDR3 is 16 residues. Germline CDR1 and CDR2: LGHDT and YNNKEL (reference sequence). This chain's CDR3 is CASSPQGARGNQPQHF. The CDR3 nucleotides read TGTGCCAGCAGCCCCCAGGGGGCGCGAGGCAATCAGCCCCAGCATTTT.

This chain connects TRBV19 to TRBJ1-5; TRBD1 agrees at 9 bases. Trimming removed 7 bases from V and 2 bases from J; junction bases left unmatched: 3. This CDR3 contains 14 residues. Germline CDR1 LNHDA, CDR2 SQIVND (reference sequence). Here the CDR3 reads CASTRTGGNQPQHF. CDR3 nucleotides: TGTGCCAGTACGCGGACAGGGGGCAATCAGCCCCAGCATTTT.

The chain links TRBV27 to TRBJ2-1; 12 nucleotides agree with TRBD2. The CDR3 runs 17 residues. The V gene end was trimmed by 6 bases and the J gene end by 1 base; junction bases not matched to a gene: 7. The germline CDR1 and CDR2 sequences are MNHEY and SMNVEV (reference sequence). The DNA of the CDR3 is TGTGCCAGCAGACGGACTAGCGGGACCTCTTCCTACAATGAGCAGTTCTTC. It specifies CASRRTSGTSSYNEQFF.

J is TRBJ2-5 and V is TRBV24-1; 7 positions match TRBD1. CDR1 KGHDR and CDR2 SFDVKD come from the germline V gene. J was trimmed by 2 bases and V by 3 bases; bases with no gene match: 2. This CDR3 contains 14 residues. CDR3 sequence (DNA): TGTGCCACCAGTGATCCGGGACAGCAAGAGACCCAGTACTTC. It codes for CATSDPGQQETQYF.

In nucleotides, the CDR3 is TGCGCCAGCAGCCAAGATCGTCAGCGGGCCCCCTACGAGCAGTACTTC. This translates into CASSQDRQRAPYEQYF. J is TRBJ2-7 and V is TRBV4-1, with a possible D match to TRBD2 (6 bases). This CDR3 spans 16 amino acids. The ends were cut back, 0 bases at V and 2 bases at J, with 14 bases in the middle. The V gene's germline CDR1 is MGHRA and CDR2 YSYEKL.

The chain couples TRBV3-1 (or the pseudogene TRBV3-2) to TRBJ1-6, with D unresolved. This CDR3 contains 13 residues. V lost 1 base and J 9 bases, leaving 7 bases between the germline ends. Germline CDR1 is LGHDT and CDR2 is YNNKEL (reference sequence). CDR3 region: CASSQGSGSPLHF. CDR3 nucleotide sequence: TGTGCCAGCAGCCAAGGTTCGGGTTCACCCCTCCACTTT.

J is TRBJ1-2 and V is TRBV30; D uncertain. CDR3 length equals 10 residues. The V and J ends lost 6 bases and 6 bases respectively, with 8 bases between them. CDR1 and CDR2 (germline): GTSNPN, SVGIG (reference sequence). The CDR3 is CACLGDGYTF. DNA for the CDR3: TGTGCCTGCCTCGGGGATGGCTACACCTTC.

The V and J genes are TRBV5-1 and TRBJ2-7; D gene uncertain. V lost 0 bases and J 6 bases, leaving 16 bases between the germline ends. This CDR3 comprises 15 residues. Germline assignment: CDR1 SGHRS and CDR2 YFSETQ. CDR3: CASSLDGNGHAEQYF. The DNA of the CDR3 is TGCGCCAGCAGCTTGGACGGAAATGGGCACGCCGAGCAGTACTTC.

CDR3 nucleotide sequence: TGTGCCAGCAGCTCAGGGGCGTCTACCTACAATGAGCAGTTCTTC. Residues: CASSSGASTYNEQFF. The rearrangement uses TRBV7-3 and TRBJ2-1, with D possibly matching TRBD1 (6 bases). V lost 4 bases and J lost 2, with 12 bases in between. From germline, CDR1 is SGHTA and CDR2 FQGTGA. There are 15 residues in the CDR3.

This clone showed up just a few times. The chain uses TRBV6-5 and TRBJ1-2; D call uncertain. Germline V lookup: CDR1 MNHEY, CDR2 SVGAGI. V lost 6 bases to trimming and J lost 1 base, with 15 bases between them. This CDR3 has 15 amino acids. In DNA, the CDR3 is TGTGCCAGCAGGGCGGGCAGACAAAGTAACTATGGCTACACCTTC. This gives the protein CASRAGRQSNYGYTF.

The CDR3 nucleotides read TGTGCCAGCAGCTTAACTGACCGGGACAGGGAGACCTTC. This codes for CASSLTDRDRETF. This chain joins TRBV5-4 and TRBJ1-2, with 9 bases lining up with TRBD1. The CDR3 is 13 amino acids. V shed 2 bases and J 14 bases; nucleotides not matched to a gene: 10. Germline CDR1 and CDR2: SGHNT and YYREEE (reference sequence).

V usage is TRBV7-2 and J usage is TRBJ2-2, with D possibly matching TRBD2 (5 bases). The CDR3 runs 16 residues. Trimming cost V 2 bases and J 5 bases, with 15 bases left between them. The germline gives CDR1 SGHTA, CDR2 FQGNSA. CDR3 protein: CASSLSLALGTGELFF. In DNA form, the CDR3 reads TGTGCCAGCAGCTTAAGTCTAGCATTAGGGACCGGGGAGCTGTTTTTT.

The CDR3 sequence: CASSLGSSYNEQFF. Here the CDR3 DNA reads TGTGCCAGCAGCTTAGGCAGCTCCTACAATGAGCAGTTCTTC. The rearrangement joins TRBV7-3 to TRBJ2-1; D uncertain. Trimming removed 2 bases from V and 0 bases from J, with 5 bases in between. The CDR3 is 14 amino acids. Per the germline V gene, CDR1 is SGHTA and CDR2 is FQGTGA.

CDR3 residues: CASSFSSGGETYNEQFF. The CDR3 DNA sequence: TGCGCCAGCAGCTTCAGTAGCGGGGGGGAGACGTACAATGAGCAGTTCTTC. J is TRBJ2-1 and V is TRBV5-1; 11 bases are shared with TRBD2. The V and J ends lost 2 bases and 4 bases, in that order; junction bases with no gene match: 8. The V gene's germline CDR1 is SGHRS and CDR2 YFSETQ. The CDR3 runs 17 residues.

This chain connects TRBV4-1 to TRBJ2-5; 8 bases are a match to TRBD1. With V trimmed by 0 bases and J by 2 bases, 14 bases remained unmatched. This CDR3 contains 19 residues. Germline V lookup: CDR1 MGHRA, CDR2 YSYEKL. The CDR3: CASSQDEGWAGGPQETQYF. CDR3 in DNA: TGCGCCAGCAGCCAAGATGAGGGGTGGGCAGGGGGCCCTCAAGAGACCCAGTACTTC.

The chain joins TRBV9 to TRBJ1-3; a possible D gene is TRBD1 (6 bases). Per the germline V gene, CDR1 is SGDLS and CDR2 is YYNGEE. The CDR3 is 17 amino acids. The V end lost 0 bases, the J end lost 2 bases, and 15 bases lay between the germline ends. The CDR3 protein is CASSVAPITGPGNTIYF. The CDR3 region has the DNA TGTGCCAGCAGCGTAGCTCCGATCACAGGGCCTGGAAACACCATATATTTT.

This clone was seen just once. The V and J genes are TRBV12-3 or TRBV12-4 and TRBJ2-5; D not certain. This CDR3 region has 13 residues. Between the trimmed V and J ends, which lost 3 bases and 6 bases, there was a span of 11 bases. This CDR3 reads CASSFNSQKTQYF. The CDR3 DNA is TGTGCCAGCAGTTTTAACAGTCAGAAGACCCAGTACTTC.